Sequencing of this TCR beta chain was carried out in a study of OX40 agonist ivuxolimab in advanced cancers. Clones were sequenced by immunoSEQ multiplex PCR, and TCRdb holds only the in-frame ones, with some missing. This sample yields 70,000 to 90,000 clones, of which 89% are seen a single time; under 0.4% belongs to the top ten. Concerning this clone itself: Its antigen is as yet unknown.

Study outcomes and limitations: On average, CD8+ T cells showed a greater number of expanded clones than CD4+.

Unmatched junction bases numbered 8, after V lost 5 bases and J lost 7 bases. Germline assignment: CDR1 SQVTM and CDR2 ANQGSEA. The CDR3 is 13 amino acids. This clonotype was sampled from an adult with an advanced solid tumor such as melanoma, head and neck, liver or kidney cancer. Source: CD4+ or CD8+ T cells sorted from blood, taken in a trial of the OX40 agonist ivuxolimab. The rearrangement links TRBV29-1 to TRBJ2-1; 7 bases match TRBD1. The CDR3 protein is CSVNRGGLNEQFF. Here the CDR3 DNA reads TGCAGCGTTAACAGGGGTGGATTGAATGAGCAGTTCTTC.